The 21 T cell receptor beta chains below all came from one sample that was sequenced in a study of shared clonotypes between healthy human individuals (dated by TCRdb to 2018 to 2021). Library preparation employed the immunoSEQ multiplex PCR assay. TCRdb's version of the immuneACCESS table is confined to in-frame rearrangements and falls short of the full clone set. An unresolved V gene accounts for under half of the shortfall where checked; the remainder is of unknown origin. The sample profile shows roughly 1,800,000 clones; about 95% of them were found once. 1.2% of the sample belongs to the ten largest clones. CD8 naive samples were CD45RO-negative cells positively selected for CCR7, giving a CD45RA+CCR7+ population that excluded TemRA cells. The sequencing sample was made of naive CD8+ T cells sorted from blood. This specimen's cell subset or site label, per the study, means: CD45RA+CCR7+. The receptors were gathered from a man aged 18 to 30 in good health.

The chain has TRBV6-6 and TRBJ1-2; TRBD1 matches at 8 bases. The CDR3 loop spans 16 amino acids. Germline V CDR1 and CDR2: MNHNY, SVGAGI (reference sequence). V trimming: 0 bases; J trimming: 6 bases; junction bases outside the gene matches: 9. CDR3 coding DNA: TGTGCCAGCAGTTACTCGCAGGGGGCCCCCGCAGATGGCTACACCTTC. It specifies CASSYSQGAPADGYTF.

Concerning this clone itself: The identical CDR3 is also encoded by other nucleotide sequences in the sample. The genes are TRBV2 and TRBJ2-7; TRBD2 is a possible D gene (5 bases). Germline V lookup: CDR1 SNHLY, CDR2 FYNNEI. The CDR3 is 14 residues long. The V and J ends lost 1 base and 2 bases respectively, with 9 bases between them. CDR3 in DNA: TGTGCCAGCAGTGAAGTGGGCGGGCCCTACGAGCAGTACTTC. It encodes CASSEVGGPYEQYF.

The CDR3 loop reads CAWGTVYEQYF. CDR3 nucleotides: TGTGCCTGGGGGACAGTCTACGAGCAGTACTTC. The rearrangement links TRBV30 to TRBJ2-7; 7 bases are shared with TRBD1. The CDR3 consists of 11 residues. Germline V gene data show CDR1 as GTSNPN and CDR2 as SVGIG (reference sequence). Losses at the gene ends were 5 bases for V and 3 bases for J; bases not matched to a gene: 1.

The gene calls are TRBV13 and TRBJ2-7, with unresolved D. CDR3 size: 13 residues. Germline V gene sequence: CDR1 PRHDT, CDR2 FYEKMQ (reference sequence). V lost 5 bases and J lost 4, with 12 bases in between. CDR3 bases: TGTGCCAGCAGCGTTAATTCCGGATACGAGCAGTACTTC. It codes for CASSVNSGYEQYF.

The J gene is TRBJ2-1, the V gene TRBV27, with 9 bases that match TRBD2. V lost 6 bases to trimming and J lost 8 bases; unmatched junction nucleotides: 11. Per germline, CDR1 MNHEY and CDR2 SMNVEV (reference sequence). The CDR3 is made up of 15 amino acids. The CDR3 DNA follows: TGTGCCAGCAGAGAGCTAGCGGGATTAAGGGATGAGCAGTTCTTC. It codes for CASRELAGLRDEQFF.

In regard to this clone: Other DNA sequences in the sample encode the same CDR3. The gene calls are TRBV5-6 and TRBJ2-7; D uncertain. The V end lost 1 base, the J end lost 1 base, and 6 bases lay between the germline ends. The CDR3 has 13 amino acids. Germline CDR1 and CDR2: SGHDT and YYEEEE. The CDR3 sequence is CASSLFGSYEQYF. The CDR3 bases are TGTGCCAGCAGCTTGTTTGGGTCCTACGAGCAGTACTTC.

As DNA, the CDR3 is TGTGCCAGTAGTCGTCAAGCGGGGGGCAATGAGCAGTTCTTC. It translates to CASSRQAGGNEQFF. This chain links TRBV19 with TRBJ2-1, with TRBD2 matching over 9 bases. There are 14 residues in the CDR3. The V and J ends lost 5 bases and 6 bases, in that order; junction bases with no gene match: 5. CDR1 is LNHDA and CDR2 is SQIVND in the germline V gene (reference sequence).

This chain joins TRBV5-4 and TRBJ2-1; 14 nucleotides line up with TRBD2. V dropped 4 bases and J dropped 4; count of bases not matched to a gene: 7. The CDR3 is 17 residues long. In germline, CDR1 is SGHNT, CDR2 YYREEE (reference sequence). The CDR3: CASSPGLAGGIYNEQFF. CDR3 DNA sequence: TGTGCCAGCAGCCCAGGACTAGCGGGAGGTATTTACAATGAGCAGTTCTTC.

The chain combines TRBV18 with TRBJ1-1; D may be TRBD1 (6 bases). CDR1 is KGHSH and CDR2 is LQKENI in the germline V gene. Trimming stripped 3 bases from V and 7 bases from J, with 9 bases between. This CDR3 comprises 12 residues. Here the CDR3 DNA reads TGTGCCAGCTCACCGGGGGCAGTTGAAGCTTTCTTT. Translating it yields CASSPGAVEAFF.

This clone was seen a single time. The chain couples TRBV6-1 to TRBJ1-5; D remains ambiguous. This CDR3 region has 14 residues. Looked up from germline, CDR1 is MNHNS and CDR2 is SASEGT. Trimming shortened V by 4 bases and J by 5 bases, and 12 bases separated the two germline ends. CDR3 DNA sequence: TGTGCCAGCAGTGGCACGGGATCAGATCAGCCCCAGCATTTT. Translation: CASSGTGSDQPQHF.

The V gene is TRBV4-1, the J gene TRBJ2-1, with 8 bases matching TRBD1. The CDR3 is 18 amino acids. The junction had 12 bases not matched to a gene; V was cut back by 4 bases and J by 1 base. Germline V gives CDR1 MGHRA, CDR2 YSYEKL. The CDR3 spells CASSPRTGLLTSYNEQFF. The CDR3 DNA reads TGCGCCAGCAGCCCAAGGACAGGGCTCTTGACGTCCTACAATGAGCAGTTCTTC.

This chain's CDR3 is CASSSLTQVPYEQYF. CDR3 bases: TGTGCCAGCAGTTCCCTAACACAGGTTCCCTACGAGCAGTACTTC. The chain uses TRBV25-1 and TRBJ2-7; a possible D gene is TRBD1 (5 bases). The CDR3 length is 15 residues. Germline lookup yields CDR1 MGHDK and CDR2 SYGVNS. The V end was cut by 5 bases, the J end by 2 bases, with 16 bases between.

The chain uses TRBV19 and TRBJ1-6; D gene ambiguous. This CDR3 contains 13 residues. Germline CDR1 and CDR2: LNHDA and SQIVND (reference sequence). Between the trimmed V and J ends, which lost 2 bases and 10 bases, there was a span of 9 bases. The CDR3 reads CASSIQVGSPLHF. DNA of the CDR3: TGTGCCAGTAGTATACAGGTTGGCTCACCCCTCCACTTT. Variable domain in full (rest from reference TRBV19 and TRBJ1-6): DGGITQSPKYLFRKEGQNVTLSCEQNLNHDAMYWYRQDPGQGLRLIYYSQIVNDFQKGDIAEGYSVSREKKESFPLTVTSAQKNPTAFYLCASSIQVGSPLHFGNGTRLTVT.

The chain employs TRBV4-1 and TRBJ1-6, with D perhaps matching TRBD1 (6 bases). Germline CDR1 is MGHRA and CDR2 is YSYEKL. The germline V and J ends were trimmed by 4 bases and 5 bases, with 15 bases remaining between them. The CDR3 is 16 residues long. CDR3 nucleotide sequence: TGCGCCAGCAGCCTACAGGGAGTGGAGAATAATTCACCCCTCCACTTT. This encodes CASSLQGVENNSPLHF.

This chain joins TRBV9 and TRBJ2-5; D not certain. V was trimmed by 0 bases and J by 2 bases, leaving 14 bases between them. The CDR3 extends over 16 amino acids. The V gene's germline CDR1 is SGDLS and CDR2 YYNGEE. The CDR3 DNA is TGTGCCAGCAGCGTAGGCAAGACCAGGCTACAAGAGACCCAGTACTTC. This translates into CASSVGKTRLQETQYF.

The chain couples TRBV7-9 to TRBJ2-2; 12 bases agree with TRBD1. Germline CDR1 SEHNR, CDR2 FQNEAQ (reference sequence). Losses at the gene ends were 5 bases for V and 3 bases for J; bases not matched to a gene: 4. This CDR3 has 16 amino acids. The chain's CDR3 is CASSLGDRGHTGELFF. The DNA for the CDR3 is TGTGCCAGCAGCCTAGGGGACAGGGGGCACACCGGGGAGCTGTTTTTT. Based on the CDR3 plus reference TRBV7-9 and TRBJ2-2, the full variable domain is DTGVSQNPRHKITKRGQNVTFRCDPISEHNRLYWYRQTLGQGPEFLTYFQNEAQLEKSRLLSDRFSAERPKGSFSTLEIQRTEQGDSAMYLCASSLGDRGHTGELFFGEGSRLTVL.

With regard to this clone: Other nucleotide sequences in the sample specify the same CDR3. CDR3 coding DNA: TGTGCCAGCAGTTTTGGACAGAACACTGAAGCTTTCTTT. It encodes CASSFGQNTEAFF. The rearrangement uses TRBV27 and TRBJ1-1; possible D gene TRBD1, 5 bases. With 3 bases removed from V and 1 base from J, the gap between germline ends came to 6 bases. CDR3 length: 13 amino acids. Per the germline V gene, CDR1 is MNHEY and CDR2 is SMNVEV (reference sequence).

This sequence joins TRBV27 and TRBJ1-1; the D is unclear. The germline V and J ends were trimmed by 5 bases and 2 bases, with 9 bases remaining between them. The CDR3 contains 13 residues. Per germline, CDR1 MNHEY and CDR2 SMNVEV (reference sequence). CDR3 sequence: CASSQSTNTEAFF. The CDR3 DNA reads TGTGCCAGCAGTCAGAGCACCAACACTGAAGCTTTCTTT.

The chain joins TRBV6-5 to TRBJ1-5; the match to TRBD1 covers 9 bases. V gave up 5 bases and J gave up 8 bases; unmatched junction bases: 4. The CDR3 length is 13 residues. Germline assignment: CDR1 MNHEY and CDR2 SVGAGI. Here the CDR3 reads CASSIQGAEPQHF. The CDR3 DNA reads TGTGCCAGCAGTATACAGGGGGCTGAGCCCCAGCATTTT.

The CDR3 here is CASSDRQGGNSPLHF. The CDR3 DNA follows: TGTGCCAGCAGCGACCGACAGGGCGGTAATTCACCCCTCCACTTT. This rearrangement joins TRBV9 to TRBJ1-6, with 7 bases identical to TRBD1. The CDR3 is made up of 15 amino acids. V shed 3 bases and J 6 bases; nucleotides not matched to a gene: 6. Germline values: CDR1 SGDLS, CDR2 YYNGEE.

The rearrangement joins TRBV5-4 to TRBJ2-1, with 9 positions matching TRBD2. The V and J ends lost 1 base and 8 bases, in that order; junction bases with no gene match: 4. There are 14 residues in the CDR3. Looked up from germline, CDR1 is SGHNT and CDR2 is YYREEE (reference sequence). The CDR3 is CASSLFVAGDEQFF. Written as DNA, the CDR3 is TGTGCCAGCAGCTTGTTCGTAGCGGGAGATGAGCAGTTCTTC.